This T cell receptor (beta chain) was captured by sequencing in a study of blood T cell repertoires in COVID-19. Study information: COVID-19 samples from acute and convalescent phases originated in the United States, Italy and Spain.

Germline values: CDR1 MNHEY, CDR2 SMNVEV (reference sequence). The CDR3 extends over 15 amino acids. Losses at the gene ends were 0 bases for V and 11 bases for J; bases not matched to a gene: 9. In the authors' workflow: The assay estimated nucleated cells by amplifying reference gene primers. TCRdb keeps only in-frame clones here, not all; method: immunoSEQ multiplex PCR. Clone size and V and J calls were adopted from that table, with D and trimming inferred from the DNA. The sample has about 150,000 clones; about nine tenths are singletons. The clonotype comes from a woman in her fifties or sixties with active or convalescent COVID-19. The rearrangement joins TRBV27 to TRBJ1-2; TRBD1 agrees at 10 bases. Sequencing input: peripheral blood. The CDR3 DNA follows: TGTGCCAGCAGTTTATCGCTACCGGGACAGGGGAGTTACACCTTC. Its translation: CASSLSLPGQGSYTF.